This TCR beta chain emerged from a study of cytomegalovirus exposure and HLA in healthy donors. Overall study results and limits: Beyond CMV serostatus, there was no information to go on about immune exposure.

The PCR ran on 60 Vbeta and 13 Jbeta primers. Data came from immunoSEQ multiplex PCR; TCRdb stores just in-frame clones and leaves some out. The sample lists 85,000 to 130,000 clones; around 80% were seen once. As for this clone: Antigen specificity is unknown.

The J segment lost 4 bases and the V segment lost 5 bases, leaving 8 bases of the junction unmatched. This CDR3 has 16 amino acids. The germline V gene has CDR1 SEHNR and CDR2 FQNEAQ (reference sequence). The sample consisted of PBMCs. This chain connects TRBV7-9 to TRBJ2-1, with 10 bases that match TRBD2. This receptor was identified in a young woman in good health and CMV-seronegative. In DNA, the CDR3 is TGTGCCAGCAGCAGAAATAGCGGGGGGCCTTACAATGAGCAGTTCTTC. This sequence encodes CASSRNSGGPYNEQFF.